Presented here are 3 T cell receptor beta chains from one specimen sequenced in a study of T cells in localized non-small cell lung cancer. Profiled with immunoSEQ multiplex PCR; TCRdb holds only in-frame clones, not every one. Among tens of thousands of clones listed, about 89% were seen once. Sequencing was performed on peripheral blood, taken before any cancer treatment. Receptors were obtained from a woman aged 40-69 years with stage I lung adenocarcinoma.

The chain is built from TRBV5-4 and TRBJ1-1; possibly TRBD1 for D (5 bases). The germline gives CDR1 SGHNT, CDR2 YYREEE (reference sequence). CDR3 length: 15 amino acids. The ends were cut back, 5 bases at V and 1 base at J, with 15 bases in the middle. CDR3 loop: CASSPGAGTNTEAFF. Written as DNA, the CDR3 is TGTGCCAGCAGTCCCGGGGCAGGGACGAACACTGAAGCTTTCTTT.

V and J are TRBV18 and TRBJ2-3; tentative D call: TRBD1 (6 bases). V was cut by 4 bases and J by 2 bases, with 16 bases left in between. This CDR3 comprises 16 residues. Germline lookup yields CDR1 KGHSH and CDR2 LQKENI. The CDR3 sequence: CASSLTTGQITDTQYF. CDR3 DNA sequence: TGTGCCAGCTCACTCACGACAGGACAAATCACAGATACGCAGTATTTT.

The chain uses TRBV7-2 and TRBJ2-5; the D is unclear. V shed 4 bases and J shed 3 bases, with 3 bases lying between them. Germline V gene data show CDR1 as SGHTA and CDR2 as FQGNSA. The CDR3 consists of 11 residues. The CDR3 spells CASSSEETQYF. The CDR3 nucleotides are TGTGCCAGCAGCTCTGAAGAGACCCAGTACTTC.